This T cell receptor (beta chain) was sequenced during a study of cytomegalovirus exposure and HLA in healthy donors. Notes on the study in general: Per a later analysis, about 18,000 TCR beta sequences showed association with HLA alleles at 0.05 false discovery rate.

PCR was performed using 60 Vbeta and 13 Jbeta primers. Profiled with immunoSEQ multiplex PCR; TCRdb holds only in-frame clones, not every one. The sample yields approximately 180,000 clones, 70% to 85% seen once. The sample holds a few counts of this clone. Antigen specificity is unknown. J gave up 0 bases and V 9 bases, and 5 bases lay outside the gene matches. Per germline, CDR1 MNHEY and CDR2 SMNVEV (reference sequence). This CDR3 is 13 amino acids long. The sequence came from a woman aged 55-70 years in good health and CMV-seropositive. The chain employs TRBV27 and TRBJ2-7; 7 bases are a match to TRBD1. Sequencing input: PBMCs. The chain's CDR3 is CASGTAPSYEQYF. The CDR3 nucleotides are TGTGCCAGTGGGACAGCACCCTCCTACGAGCAGTACTTC.